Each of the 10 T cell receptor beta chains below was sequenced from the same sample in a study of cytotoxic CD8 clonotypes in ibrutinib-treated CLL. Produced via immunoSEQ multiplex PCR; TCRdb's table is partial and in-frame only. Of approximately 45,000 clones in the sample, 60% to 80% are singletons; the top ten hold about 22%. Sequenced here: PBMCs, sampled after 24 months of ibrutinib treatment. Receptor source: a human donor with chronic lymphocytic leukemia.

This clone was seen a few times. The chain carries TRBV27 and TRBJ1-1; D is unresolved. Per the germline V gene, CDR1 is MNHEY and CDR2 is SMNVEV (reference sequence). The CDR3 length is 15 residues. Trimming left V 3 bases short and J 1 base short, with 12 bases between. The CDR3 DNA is TGTGCCAGCAGTTTCCGAGACGGAAGGAACACTGAAGCTTTCTTT. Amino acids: CASSFRDGRNTEAFF.

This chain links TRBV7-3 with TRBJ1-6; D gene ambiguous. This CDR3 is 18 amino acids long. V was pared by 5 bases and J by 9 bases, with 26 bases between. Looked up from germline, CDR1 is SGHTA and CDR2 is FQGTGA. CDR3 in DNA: TGTGCCAGCAGCCCAACATACCCCCAGTGGGGAACGGGTTCACCCCTCCACTTT. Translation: CASSPTYPQWGTGSPLHF.

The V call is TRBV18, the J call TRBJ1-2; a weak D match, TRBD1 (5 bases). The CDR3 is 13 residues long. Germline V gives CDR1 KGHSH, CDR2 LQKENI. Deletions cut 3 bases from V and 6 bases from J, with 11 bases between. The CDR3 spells CASSPRVQDGYTF. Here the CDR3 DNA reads TGTGCCAGCTCACCGCGAGTACAGGATGGCTACACCTTC. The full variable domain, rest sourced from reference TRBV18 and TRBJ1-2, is NAGVMQNPRHLVRRRGQEARLRCSPMKGHSHVYWYRQLPEEGLKFMVYLQKENIIDESGMPKERFSAEFPKEGPSILRIQQVVRGDSAAYFCASSPRVQDGYTFGSGTRLTVV.

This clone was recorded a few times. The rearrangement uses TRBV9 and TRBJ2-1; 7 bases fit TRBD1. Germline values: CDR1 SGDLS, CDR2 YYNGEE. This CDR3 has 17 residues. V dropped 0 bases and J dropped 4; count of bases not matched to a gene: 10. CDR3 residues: CASSVVPGTALYNEQFF. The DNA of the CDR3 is TGTGCCAGCAGCGTAGTCCCCGGGACAGCCTTATACAATGAGCAGTTCTTC.

CDR3 region: CASSLGQGAYEQYF. The CDR3 DNA reads TGTGCCAGCAGCTTAGGACAGGGGGCTTACGAGCAGTACTTC. The chain uses TRBV7-8 and TRBJ2-7; 10 bases fit TRBD1. Germline CDR1 and CDR2: SGHVS and FQNEAQ. There are 14 residues in the CDR3. The trim removed 1 base at V and 4 bases at J, leaving 1 base unmatched.

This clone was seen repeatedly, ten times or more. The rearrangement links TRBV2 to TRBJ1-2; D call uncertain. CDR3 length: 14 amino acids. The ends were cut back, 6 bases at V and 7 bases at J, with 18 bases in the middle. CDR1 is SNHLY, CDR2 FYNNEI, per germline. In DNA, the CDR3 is TGTGCCAGCAGCGGACCGGGCCGCCTTATTGGCTACACCTTC. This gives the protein CASSGPGRLIGYTF.

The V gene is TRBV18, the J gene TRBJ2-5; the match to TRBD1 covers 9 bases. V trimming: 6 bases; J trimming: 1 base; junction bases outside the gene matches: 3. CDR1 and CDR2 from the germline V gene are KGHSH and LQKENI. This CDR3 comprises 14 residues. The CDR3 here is CASSRDRAQETQYF. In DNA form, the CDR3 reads TGTGCCAGCTCGCGGGACAGGGCCCAAGAGACCCAGTACTTC. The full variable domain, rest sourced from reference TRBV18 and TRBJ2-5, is NAGVMQNPRHLVRRRGQEARLRCSPMKGHSHVYWYRQLPEEGLKFMVYLQKENIIDESGMPKERFSAEFPKEGPSILRIQQVVRGDSAAYFCASSRDRAQETQYFGPGTRLLVL.

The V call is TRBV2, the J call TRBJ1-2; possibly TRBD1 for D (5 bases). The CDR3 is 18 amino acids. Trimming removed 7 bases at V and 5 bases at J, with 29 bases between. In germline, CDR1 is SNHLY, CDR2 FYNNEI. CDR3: CASTFNRPTQPLVYGYTF. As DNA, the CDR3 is TGTGCCAGCACCTTCAACAGGCCCACCCAACCCCTTGTTTATGGCTACACCTTC.

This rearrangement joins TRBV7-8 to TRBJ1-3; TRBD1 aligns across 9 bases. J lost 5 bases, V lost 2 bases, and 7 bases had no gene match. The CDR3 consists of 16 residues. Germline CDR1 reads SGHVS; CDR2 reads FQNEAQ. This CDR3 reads CASSLTSGTGRNTIYF. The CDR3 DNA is TGTGCCAGCAGCTTAACTTCCGGGACAGGGAGAAACACCATATATTTT.

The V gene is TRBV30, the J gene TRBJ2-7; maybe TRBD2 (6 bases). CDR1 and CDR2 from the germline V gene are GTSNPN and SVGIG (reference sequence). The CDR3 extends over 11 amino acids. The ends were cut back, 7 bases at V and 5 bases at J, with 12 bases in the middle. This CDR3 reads CAYSLADEQYF. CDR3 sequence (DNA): TGTGCCTATTCTTTAGCGGACGAGCAGTACTTC.